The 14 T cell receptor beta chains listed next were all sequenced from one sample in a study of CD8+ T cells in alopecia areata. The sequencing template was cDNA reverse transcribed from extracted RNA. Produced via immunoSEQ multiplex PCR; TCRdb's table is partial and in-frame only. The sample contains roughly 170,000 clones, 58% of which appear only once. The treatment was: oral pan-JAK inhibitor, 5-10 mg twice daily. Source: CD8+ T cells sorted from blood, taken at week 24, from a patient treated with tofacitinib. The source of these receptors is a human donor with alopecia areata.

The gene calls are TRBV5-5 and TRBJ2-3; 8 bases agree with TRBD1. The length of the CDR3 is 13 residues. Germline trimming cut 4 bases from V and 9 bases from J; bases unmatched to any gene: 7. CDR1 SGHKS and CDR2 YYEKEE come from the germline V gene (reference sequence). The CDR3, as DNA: TGTGCCAGCAGCCCTACAGGGGGATGGACGCAGTATTTT. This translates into CASSPTGGWTQYF.

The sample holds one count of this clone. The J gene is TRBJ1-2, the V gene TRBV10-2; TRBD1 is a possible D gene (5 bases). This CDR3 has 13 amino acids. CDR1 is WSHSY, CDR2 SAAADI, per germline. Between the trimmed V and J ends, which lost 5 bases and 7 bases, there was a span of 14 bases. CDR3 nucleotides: TGCGCCAGCAGTTCCGAGGACATGGGTGGCTACACCTTC. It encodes CASSSEDMGGYTF.

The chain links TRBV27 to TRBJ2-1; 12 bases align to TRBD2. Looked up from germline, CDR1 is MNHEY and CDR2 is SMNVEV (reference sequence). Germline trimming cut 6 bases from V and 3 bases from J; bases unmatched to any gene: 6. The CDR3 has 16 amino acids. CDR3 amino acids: CASSRRGLAGYNEQFF. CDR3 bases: TGTGCCAGCAGCCGGAGGGGACTAGCGGGCTACAATGAGCAGTTCTTC.

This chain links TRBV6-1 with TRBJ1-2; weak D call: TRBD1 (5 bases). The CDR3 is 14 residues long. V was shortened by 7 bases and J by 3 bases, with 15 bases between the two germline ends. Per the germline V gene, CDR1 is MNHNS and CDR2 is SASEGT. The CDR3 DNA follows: TGTGCCAGCAACCAGGCAGGGTTGGACTATGGCTACACCTTC. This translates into CASNQAGLDYGYTF.

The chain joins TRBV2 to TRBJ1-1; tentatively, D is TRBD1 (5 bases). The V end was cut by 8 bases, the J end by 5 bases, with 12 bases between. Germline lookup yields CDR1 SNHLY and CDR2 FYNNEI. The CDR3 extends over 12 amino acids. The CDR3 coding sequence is TGTGCCAGCTCCCCAGGGATTACTGAAGCTTTCTTT. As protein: CASSPGITEAFF.

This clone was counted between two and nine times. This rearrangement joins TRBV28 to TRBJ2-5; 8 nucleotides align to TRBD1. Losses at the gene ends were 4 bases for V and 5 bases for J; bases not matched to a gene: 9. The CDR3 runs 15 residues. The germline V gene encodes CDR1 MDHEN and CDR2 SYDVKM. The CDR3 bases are TGTGCCAGCAGTTCGGTTGTCAGGGGGCAGGAGACCCAGTACTTC. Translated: CASSSVVRGQETQYF.

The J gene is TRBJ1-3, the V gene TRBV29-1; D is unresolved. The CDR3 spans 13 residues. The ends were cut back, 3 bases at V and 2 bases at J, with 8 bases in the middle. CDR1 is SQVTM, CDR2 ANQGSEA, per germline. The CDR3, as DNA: TGCAGCGTTGATGCGGGAACTGGAAACACCATATATTTT. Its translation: CSVDAGTGNTIYF.

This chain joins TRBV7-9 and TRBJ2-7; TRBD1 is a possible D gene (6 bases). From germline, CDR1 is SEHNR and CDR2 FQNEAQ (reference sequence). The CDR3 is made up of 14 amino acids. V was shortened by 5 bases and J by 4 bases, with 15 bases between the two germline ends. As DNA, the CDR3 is TGTGCCAGCAGCCCAGGGGAAACAAGTTACGAGCAGTACTTC. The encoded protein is CASSPGETSYEQYF. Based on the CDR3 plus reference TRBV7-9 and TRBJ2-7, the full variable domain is DTGVSQNPRHKITKRGQNVTFRCDPISEHNRLYWYRQTLGQGPEFLTYFQNEAQLEKSRLLSDRFSAERPKGSFSTLEIQRTEQGDSAMYLCASSPGETSYEQYFGPGTRLTVT.

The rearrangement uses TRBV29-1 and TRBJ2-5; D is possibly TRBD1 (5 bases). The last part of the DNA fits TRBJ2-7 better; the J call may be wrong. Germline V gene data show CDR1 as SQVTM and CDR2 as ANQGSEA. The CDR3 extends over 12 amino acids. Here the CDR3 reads CSVVGQGSEQYF. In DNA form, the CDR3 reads TGCAGCGTTGTTGGGCAGGGAAGCGAGCAGTACTTC.

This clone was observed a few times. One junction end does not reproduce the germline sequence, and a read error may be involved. CDR3 amino acids: CSVDDSNFGYTF. For the CDR3, the DNA is TGCAGCGTTGACGACAGCAACTTTGGCTACACCTTC. The chain has TRBV29-1 and TRBJ1-2; D is perhaps TRBD1 (5 bases). Germline V gives CDR1 SQVTM, CDR2 ANQGSEA. The CDR3 is made up of 12 amino acids. The variable domain in full, completed from reference TRBV29-1 and TRBJ1-2, reads SAVISQKPSRDICQRGTSLTIQCQVDSQVTMMFWYRQQPGQSLTLIATANQGSEATYESGFVIDKFPISRPNLTFSTLTVSNMSPEDSSIYLCSVDDSNFGYTFGSGTRLTVV.

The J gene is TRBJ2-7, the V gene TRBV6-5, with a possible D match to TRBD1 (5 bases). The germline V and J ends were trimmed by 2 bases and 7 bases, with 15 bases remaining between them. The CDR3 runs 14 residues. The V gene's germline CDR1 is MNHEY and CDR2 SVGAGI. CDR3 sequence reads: CASSYSMGPEEQYF. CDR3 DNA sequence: TGTGCCAGCAGTTACAGTATGGGGCCGGAGGAGCAGTACTTC.

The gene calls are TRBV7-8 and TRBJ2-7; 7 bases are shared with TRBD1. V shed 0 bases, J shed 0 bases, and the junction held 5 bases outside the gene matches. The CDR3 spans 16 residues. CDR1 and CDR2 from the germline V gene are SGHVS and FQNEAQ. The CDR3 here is CASSLAGQGVSYEQYF. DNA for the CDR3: TGTGCCAGCAGCTTAGCTGGGCAGGGGGTCTCCTACGAGCAGTACTTC. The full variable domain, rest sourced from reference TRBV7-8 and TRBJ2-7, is GAGVSQSPRYKVAKRGQDVALRCDPISGHVSLFWYQQALGQGPEFLTYFQNEAQLDKSGLPSDRFFAERPEGSVSTLKIQRTQQEDSAVYLCASSLAGQGVSYEQYFGPGTRLTVT.

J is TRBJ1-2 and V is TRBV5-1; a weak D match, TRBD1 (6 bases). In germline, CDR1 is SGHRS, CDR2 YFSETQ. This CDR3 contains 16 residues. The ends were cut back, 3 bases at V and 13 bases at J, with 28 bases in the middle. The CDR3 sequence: CASSSGIGGPVLGCTF. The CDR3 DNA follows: TGCGCCAGCAGCTCGGGAATTGGGGGCCCAGTCCTCGGGTGCACCTTC.

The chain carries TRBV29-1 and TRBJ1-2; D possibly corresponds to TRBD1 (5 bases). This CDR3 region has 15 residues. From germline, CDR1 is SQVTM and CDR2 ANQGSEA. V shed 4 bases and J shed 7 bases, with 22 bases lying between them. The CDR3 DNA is TGCAGCGTTGGAGGTATGGGACCCATCCGGGGTGGCTACACCTTC. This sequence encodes CSVGGMGPIRGGYTF.